One sample yielded the 5 T cell receptor beta chains listed below, sequenced in a study of blood T cells in healthy people across ages. A second PCR of about 7 to 12 cycles used a sample-barcoded 5' primer and a J-beta primer mix. From the 5' RACE reads, TCRdb called clonotypes with MiXCR, one entry per CDR3 protein. Of 850,000 to 950,000 distinct CDR3 sequences in the sample, under 35% were seen once. What was sequenced was blood. The origin of the receptors is a woman at least 80 years old in good health.

Turning to this clonotype: Just one base apart from a much larger clone, this may be a read error. The chain couples TRBV12-3 or TRBV12-4 to TRBJ2-3; D is possibly TRBD2 (6 bases). The CDR3 is 14 residues long. This CDR3 reads CASSRIGGKDTEYF. As DNA, the CDR3 is TGTGCCAGCAGTCGTATCGGGGGAAAAGATACGGAGTATTTT.

The chain joins TRBV28 to TRBJ1-5; 8 nucleotides line up with TRBD1. The CDR3 is 19 residues long. Unmatched junction bases numbered 16, after V lost 4 bases and J lost 2 bases. The V gene's germline CDR1 is MDHEN and CDR2 SYDVKM. CDR3 sequence (DNA): TGTGCCAGCAGTTCCTACCCCCCTCGGACAGGGCAGGGCAATCAGCCCCAGCATTTT. Translation: CASSSYPPRTGQGNQPQHF.

The J gene is TRBJ2-5, the V gene TRBV15; 10 bases line up with TRBD1. From germline, CDR1 is LNHNV and CDR2 YYDKDF (reference sequence). The CDR3 runs 15 residues. V trimming: 5 bases; J trimming: 11 bases; junction bases outside the gene matches: 14. The CDR3, as DNA: TGTGCCACCAGCGCGGGGACAGGGGTTTACAATGAGCAGTACTTC. Its translation: CATSAGTGVYNEQYF. Together with reference TRBV15 and TRBJ2-5, the CDR3 gives the full variable domain: DAMVIQNPRYQVTQFGKPVTLSCSQTLNHNVMYWYQQKSSQAPKLLFHYYDKDFNNEADTPDNFQSRRPNTSFCFLDIRSPGLGDTAMYLCATSAGTGVYNEQYFGPGTRLLVL.

This clonotype was seen more than once but under ten times. The CDR3 DNA follows: TGTGCCAGCAGTGAACAAGAAGCTTTCTTT. This sequence encodes CASSEQEAFF. J is TRBJ1-1 and V is TRBV2; D unresolved. Germline V gene data show CDR1 as SNHLY and CDR2 as FYNNEI. The CDR3 covers 10 residues. The germline V and J ends were trimmed by 2 bases and 8 bases, with 3 bases remaining between them.

This clonotype showed up many times. The chain uses TRBV4-1 and TRBJ1-6, with D unclear. Per the germline V gene, CDR1 is MGHRA and CDR2 is YSYEKL. This CDR3 is 15 amino acids long. Trimming left V 1 base short and J 9 bases short, with 13 bases between. The chain's CDR3 is CASSQARGNTSPLHF. DNA for the CDR3: TGCGCCAGCAGCCAAGCTCGGGGTAATACTTCACCCCTCCACTTT.